The 25 T cell receptor beta chains below were found in one sample sequenced in a study of early T cells in non-severe SARS-CoV-2 infection. TCRdb reprocessed the 5' RACE reads with MiXCR, giving one entry per CDR3 protein. Of about 98,000 distinct CDR3 sequences in the sample, roughly 13% were seen once. The specimen was whole blood. These receptors originate from an adult who was a healthcare worker with PCR-confirmed SARS-CoV-2 infection or an uninfected control (not recorded which).

This clonotype was seen ten or more times. The chain carries TRBV7-8 and TRBJ2-7; 8 bases map to TRBD1. Germline CDR1 and CDR2: SGHVS and FQNEAQ. Trimming cost V 4 bases and J 7 bases; bases outside gene matches: 9. This CDR3 is 14 amino acids long. CDR3: CASSSTDRAQEQYF. The CDR3 coding sequence is TGTGCCAGCAGCTCGACGGACAGGGCGCAGGAGCAGTACTTC.

The CDR3 region has the DNA TGCAGTGCTGCCCGGGGAGGGGGCGCCGAGCAGTACTTC. Residues: CSAARGGGAEQYF. The rearrangement joins TRBV20-1 to TRBJ2-7; D assignment may be TRBD1 or TRBD2 (7 bases each). This CDR3 is built from 13 residues. Trimming cost V 5 bases and J 6 bases, with 17 bases left between them. Looked up from germline, CDR1 is DFQATT and CDR2 is SNEGSKA (reference sequence).

This clonotype was seen a few times. The gene calls are TRBV3-1 and TRBJ2-3; possibly TRBD2 for D (6 bases). Germline lookup yields CDR1 LGHDT and CDR2 YNNKEL (reference sequence). V lost 4 bases, J lost 4 bases, and 15 bases lay in between. This CDR3 contains 15 residues. CDR3 sequence (DNA): TGTGCCAGCAGCCGGGACTTTGAGCGCGCAGATACGCAGTATTTT. As protein: CASSRDFERADTQYF.

This clonotype was seen a few times. The chain uses TRBV7-9 and TRBJ2-2; D is unresolved. V gave up 5 bases and J gave up 0 bases, with 13 bases separating them. The CDR3 has 16 amino acids. Germline CDR1 SEHNR, CDR2 FQNEAQ (reference sequence). CDR3 sequence: CASSPAPQANTGELFF. The CDR3 coding sequence is TGTGCCAGCAGCCCCGCCCCGCAGGCGAACACCGGGGAGCTGTTTTTT.

This clonotype was picked up a small number of times. The chain has TRBV6-5 and TRBJ2-3; TRBD2 agrees at 9 bases. J gave up 1 base and V 7 bases, and 12 bases lay outside the gene matches. Germline V gene data show CDR1 as MNHEY and CDR2 as SVGAGI. CDR3 length: 17 amino acids. CDR3 region: CASNPAGGPRGTDTQYF. The CDR3 DNA reads TGTGCCAGCAATCCGGCGGGAGGGCCTCGGGGCACAGATACGCAGTATTTT.

This clonotype was detected ten times or more. The chain employs TRBV6-2 or TRBV6-3 and TRBJ2-1; D is unresolved. CDR3 length: 16 residues. V was trimmed by 3 bases and J by 8 bases, leaving 20 bases between them. Per germline, CDR1 MNHEY and CDR2 SVGEGT. The CDR3 loop is CASSYQDSWPVDEQFF. CDR3 coding DNA: TGTGCCAGCAGTTATCAAGACTCCTGGCCTGTCGATGAGCAGTTCTTC.

In its sample, this clonotype was seen many times. The rearrangement uses TRBV7-2 and TRBJ2-7; possibly TRBD1 or TRBD2 for D (6 bases each). The CDR3 totals 14 residues. Germline CDR1 reads SGHTA; CDR2 reads FQGNSA. V lost 5 bases and J lost 7, with 18 bases in between. CDR3 residues: CASSPLPGAGEQYF. DNA for the CDR3: TGTGCCAGCAGCCCATTACCGGGGGCGGGAGAGCAGTACTTC.

V and J are TRBV15 and TRBJ1-1, with D tentatively TRBD1 (5 bases). The V end was cut by 5 bases, the J end by 12 bases, with 16 bases between. Per the germline V gene, CDR1 is LNHNV and CDR2 is YYDKDF (reference sequence). The CDR3 has 12 amino acids. The CDR3 DNA reads TGTGCCACCAGCCCGGGACGGTCTGCTTCTTTCTTT. Translated: CATSPGRSASFF.

The rearrangement joins TRBV5-4 to TRBJ2-4; D may be TRBD2 (5 bases). The germline V gene encodes CDR1 SGHNT and CDR2 YYREEE (reference sequence). V was pared by 2 bases and J by 5 bases, with 11 bases between. CDR3 length: 14 residues. Here the CDR3 DNA reads TGTGCCAGCAGCTTTGAGGGCGCGGAAAACATTCAGTACTTC. Translation gives CASSFEGAENIQYF.

Many counts were recorded for this clonotype. The chain joins TRBV27 to TRBJ2-2; D possibly corresponds to TRBD2 (6 bases). With 5 bases removed from V and 0 bases from J, the gap between germline ends came to 7 bases. This CDR3 has 14 residues. Germline-derived CDR1 and CDR2 are MNHEY and SMNVEV (reference sequence). CDR3 sequence: CASSGTSNTGELFF. The DNA of the CDR3 is TGTGCCAGCAGTGGGACTTCGAACACCGGGGAGCTGTTTTTT.

This clonotype has ten or more counts. J is TRBJ2-7 and V is TRBV6-5, with D maybe TRBD1 (6 bases). Trimming cost V 2 bases and J 1 base, with 9 bases left between them. Per germline, CDR1 MNHEY and CDR2 SVGAGI. The CDR3 totals 14 residues. CDR3 loop: CASSYAGASYEQYF. The CDR3 region has the DNA TGTGCCAGCAGTTACGCAGGGGCGTCCTACGAGCAGTACTTC.

The rearrangement links TRBV4-1 to TRBJ2-1, with 10 bases matching TRBD1. Unmatched junction bases numbered 6, after V lost 0 bases and J lost 7 bases. Germline V CDR1 and CDR2: MGHRA, YSYEKL. The CDR3 runs 16 residues. The CDR3 region is CASSQDRDRGGNEQFF. CDR3 coding DNA: TGCGCCAGCAGCCAAGATCGGGACAGGGGTGGGAATGAGCAGTTCTTC.

The chain couples TRBV4-1 to TRBJ2-3; 8 bases are a match to TRBD2. CDR1 is MGHRA and CDR2 is YSYEKL in the germline V gene. The CDR3 runs 17 residues. V shed 4 bases, J shed 0 bases, and the junction held 9 bases outside the gene matches. CDR3 loop: CASSPWGAGASTDTQYF. Here the CDR3 DNA reads TGCGCCAGCAGCCCGTGGGGAGCGGGAGCTAGCACAGATACGCAGTATTTT.

This clonotype showed up just a few times. V and J are TRBV28 and TRBJ2-7; D is unresolved. This CDR3 region has 12 residues. The V and J ends lost 3 bases and 3 bases respectively, with 6 bases between them. CDR1 is MDHEN, CDR2 SYDVKM, per germline. The CDR3 region has the DNA TGTGCCAGCAGTTTGACGTTCTACGAGCAGTACTTC. Its protein is CASSLTFYEQYF. The variable domain in full, with the rest retrieved from reference TRBV28 and TRBJ2-7, is DVKVTQSSRYLVKRTGEKVFLECVQDMDHENMFWYRQDPGLGLRLIYFSYDVKMKEKGDIPEGYSVSREKKERFSLILESASTNQTSMYLCASSLTFYEQYFGPGTRLTVT.

This clonotype has ten or more counts. The V and J genes are TRBV6-1 and TRBJ2-1; D not certain. The CDR3 length is 17 residues. With 1 base removed from V and 0 bases from J, the gap between germline ends came to 13 bases. Germline CDR1 MNHNS, CDR2 SASEGT. In DNA, the CDR3 is TGTGCCAGCAGTGAAGTCCTGGGCCAGAGCTCCTACAATGAGCAGTTCTTC. Translation gives CASSEVLGQSSYNEQFF.

This clonotype appeared many times. The chain's CDR3 is CATSRGTGAYEQYF. The CDR3 DNA follows: TGTGCCACCAGCAGAGGTACAGGGGCATACGAGCAGTACTTC. V and J are TRBV15 and TRBJ2-7; TRBD1 agrees at 7 bases. Germline assignment: CDR1 LNHNV and CDR2 YYDKDF (reference sequence). The CDR3 is 14 amino acids. V dropped 1 base and J dropped 4; count of bases not matched to a gene: 4. The full variable domain, with the rest looked up from reference TRBV15 and TRBJ2-7, is DAMVIQNPRYQVTQFGKPVTLSCSQTLNHNVMYWYQQKSSQAPKLLFHYYDKDFNNEADTPDNFQSRRPNTSFCFLDIRSPGLGDTAMYLCATSRGTGAYEQYFGPGTRLTVT.

In its sample, this clonotype was seen many times. The chain employs TRBV6-5 and TRBJ2-7; the match to TRBD2 covers 7 bases. Germline-derived CDR1 and CDR2 are MNHEY and SVGAGI. The V and J ends lost 7 bases and 7 bases, in that order; junction bases with no gene match: 7. This CDR3 is 12 amino acids long. The CDR3 nucleotides are TGTGCCAGCATCATACCAGCGGGAGAGCAGTACTTC. As protein: CASIIPAGEQYF.

This clonotype was observed many times. This chain joins TRBV7-9 and TRBJ2-1, with a tentative D call TRBD2 (7 bases). This CDR3 is 14 amino acids long. Germline V gene lookup returns CDR1 SEHNR and CDR2 FQNEAQ (reference sequence). Trimming cost V 6 bases and J 5 bases, with 14 bases left between them. CDR3 loop: CASRAGALNNEQFF. The CDR3 coding sequence is TGTGCCAGCAGGGCGGGGGCTTTGAACAATGAGCAGTTCTTC. Using reference TRBV7-9 and TRBJ2-1 for the parts outside the CDR3, the full variable domain is DTGVSQNPRHKITKRGQNVTFRCDPISEHNRLYWYRQTLGQGPEFLTYFQNEAQLEKSRLLSDRFSAERPKGSFSTLEIQRTEQGDSAMYLCASRAGALNNEQFFGPGTRLTVL.

The chain is built from TRBV6-2 or TRBV6-3 and TRBJ1-2; D remains ambiguous. V was trimmed by 3 bases and J by 3 bases, leaving 5 bases between them. Per the germline V gene, CDR1 is MNHEY and CDR2 is SVGEGT. CDR3 size: 12 residues. The CDR3 is CASSYPDYGYTF. The CDR3 DNA reads TGTGCCAGCAGTTATCCGGACTATGGCTACACCTTC.

This clonotype was picked up many times. The V and J genes are TRBV6-6 and TRBJ2-7; tentative D call: TRBD2 (6 bases). This CDR3 is 17 amino acids long. Trimming shortened V by 0 bases and J by 6 bases, and 21 bases separated the two germline ends. Germline CDR1 MNHNY, CDR2 SVGAGI (reference sequence). The CDR3 DNA follows: TGTGCCAGCAGTTACTCCCCGGGGACTCCTGCTTTCGGCGAGCAGTACTTC. Residues: CASSYSPGTPAFGEQYF.

The chain uses TRBV6-2 or TRBV6-3 and TRBJ2-7; D might be TRBD2 (5 bases). V shed 7 bases and J shed 3 bases, with 19 bases lying between them. Germline V gene data show CDR1 as MNHEY and CDR2 as SVGEGT. This CDR3 comprises 15 residues. The CDR3 DNA sequence: TGTGCCAGCACCTACCCCGGGGAAGGGAGCTACGAGCAGTACTTC. The encoded protein is CASTYPGEGSYEQYF.

This clonotype was seen ten or more times. The chain employs TRBV7-9 and TRBJ2-5, with D possibly matching TRBD2 (6 bases). Between the trimmed V and J ends, which lost 6 bases and 5 bases, there was a span of 10 bases. Germline CDR1 and CDR2: SEHNR and FQNEAQ (reference sequence). This CDR3 region has 12 residues. DNA for the CDR3: TGTGCCAGCAGTGGTGGAGGGGAGACCCAGTACTTC. This sequence encodes CASSGGGETQYF.

In this sample, this clonotype turned up a few times. The chain recombines TRBV19 with TRBJ1-1; D perhaps matches TRBD1 (5 bases). Trimming stripped 3 bases from V and 7 bases from J, with 12 bases between. CDR1 is LNHDA and CDR2 is SQIVND in the germline V gene (reference sequence). The CDR3 is made up of 13 amino acids. CDR3 sequence: CASSIGTIREAFF. The CDR3 region has the DNA TGTGCCAGTAGTATCGGGACTATCCGTGAAGCTTTCTTT.

This clonotype has ten or more counts. One end of the junction is discordant with germline, which a read error may explain. The chain recombines TRBV19 with TRBJ2-2, with 9 bases that match TRBD1. Per germline, CDR1 LNHDA and CDR2 SQIVND (reference sequence). The CDR3 runs to 17 residues. CDR3 region: CASSIGIYRGRSGELFF. The DNA of the CDR3 is TGTGCCAGTAGCATAGGGATCTACAGGGGGCGAAGCGGGGAGCTGTTTTTT.

J is TRBJ2-1 and V is TRBV3-1, with unresolved D. Germline CDR1 and CDR2: LGHDT and YNNKEL (reference sequence). The germline V and J ends were trimmed by 2 bases and 7 bases, with 6 bases remaining between them. The CDR3 loop spans 12 amino acids. This CDR3 is CASSQRRNEQFF. Written as DNA, the CDR3 is TGTGCCAGCAGCCAAAGACGAAATGAGCAGTTCTTC.